These 30 T cell receptor beta chains were all obtained from the same sample, sequenced in a study of T-cell reconstitution after alpha-beta-depleted transplantation in children. Preparation of the TCRbeta library involved a method that used unique molecular identifiers. Each CDR3 protein is one row after TCRdb ran MiXCR on the PCR reads. The sample shows 550,000 to 600,000 distinct CDR3 sequences, 20% to 25% of them seen only once. The input for sequencing was PBMCs, mostly from graft donor cells, taken 360 days after TCRalphabeta/CD19-depleted stem cell transplant. The source of these receptors is a boy under two years old who had a stem cell transplant for acute myeloid leukemia, so the T cells may come from the graft donor.

This clonotype was seen at least ten times. The CDR3 loop is CSALLTGRQETQYF. CDR3 nucleotide sequence: TGCAGTGCTCTGTTGACAGGGAGGCAAGAGACCCAGTACTTC. This rearrangement joins TRBV20-1 to TRBJ2-5; tentatively, D is TRBD1 (7 bases). This CDR3 contains 14 residues. Germline CDR1 DFQATT, CDR2 SNEGSKA (reference sequence). V lost 5 bases and J lost 2, with 15 bases in between.

This clonotype has ten or more counts. The chain links TRBV5-1 to TRBJ2-1; the D gene could be TRBD1 or TRBD2 (5 bases each). The germline V gene has CDR1 SGHRS and CDR2 YFSETQ. The CDR3 covers 13 residues. Trimming cost V 4 bases and J 12 bases, with 17 bases left between them. CDR3 protein: CASSPEVRVGQFF. The CDR3 DNA follows: TGCGCCAGCAGCCCGGAGGTCAGGGTGGGGCAGTTCTTC.

The chain employs TRBV12-3 or TRBV12-4 and TRBJ2-7; the D is unclear. The CDR3 sequence is 15 residues long. Trimming took 1 base from V and 2 from J, leaving 12 bases between them. The CDR3 loop reads CASSLEGRDAYEQYF. CDR3 nucleotide sequence: TGTGCCAGCAGTTTAGAGGGCCGTGACGCCTACGAGCAGTACTTC.

This chain links TRBV5-1 with TRBJ2-5; 14 bases fit TRBD2. V dropped 4 bases and J dropped 2; count of bases not matched to a gene: 7. CDR1 SGHRS and CDR2 YFSETQ come from the germline V gene. The CDR3 contains 17 residues. As DNA, the CDR3 is TGCGCCAGCAGCGGACGACTAGCGGGGGGGCCTCAAGAGACCCAGTACTTC. Its translation is CASSGRLAGGPQETQYF.

This clonotype was observed once. The CDR3 DNA follows: TGTGCCAGCAGCGTCCTCGGGACAGGGCGGGATGGCTACACCTTC. Encoded protein: CASSVLGTGRDGYTF. The chain employs TRBV9 and TRBJ1-2; 9 positions match TRBD1. The CDR3 has 15 residues. Germline V gene sequence: CDR1 SGDLS, CDR2 YYNGEE. Trimming cost V 2 bases and J 6 bases; bases outside gene matches: 8.

This clonotype was seen more than once but under ten times. The chain is built from TRBV15 and TRBJ2-1; D tentatively fits TRBD1 or TRBD2 (5 bases each). Germline V gene data show CDR1 as LNHNV and CDR2 as YYDKDF (reference sequence). The CDR3 length is 16 residues. Trimming pared 7 bases from V and 2 bases from J, leaving 18 bases between. The CDR3 here is CATTSRETPPYNEQFF. In nucleotides, the CDR3 is TGTGCCACCACTAGCAGGGAAACTCCGCCCTACAATGAGCAGTTCTTC.

The rearrangement joins TRBV12-3 or TRBV12-4 to TRBJ2-3; TRBD2 matches at 8 bases. After removal of 0 bases from V and 2 bases from J, the junction contained 4 bases not matched to a gene. This CDR3 contains 16 residues. The CDR3 coding sequence is TGTGCCAGCAGTTTAGCTAGCGGGGCTGTCACAGATACGCAGTATTTT. Translated: CASSLASGAVTDTQYF.

This clonotype was seen only a few times. This chain joins TRBV29-1 and TRBJ2-1, with 7 bases lining up with TRBD1. The V gene's germline CDR1 is SQVTM and CDR2 ANQGSEA. The CDR3 contains 13 residues. Trimming removed 7 bases from V and 6 bases from J; junction bases left unmatched: 9. This chain's CDR3 is CSAEEGGPNEQFF. CDR3 DNA sequence: TGCAGCGCTGAGGAAGGGGGCCCCAATGAGCAGTTCTTC.

This clonotype was seen only a few times. V and J are TRBV6-2 or TRBV6-3 and TRBJ1-1, with D possibly TRBD1 on 5 matching bases. This CDR3 contains 16 residues. CDR1 is MNHEY, CDR2 SVGEGT, per germline. Trimming pared 3 bases from V and 4 bases from J, leaving 18 bases between. CDR3 bases: TGTGCCAGCAGTTATTACGGGACGCCTGGGACCACTGAAGCTTTCTTT. This sequence encodes CASSYYGTPGTTEAFF.

At least ten counts were recorded for this clonotype. This chain connects TRBV6-2 or TRBV6-3 to TRBJ2-1; 7 nucleotides match TRBD2. The V gene's germline CDR1 is MNHEY and CDR2 SVGEGT. With 4 bases clipped from V and 8 bases from J, the junction kept 5 bases outside the gene matches. The length of the CDR3 is 13 residues. CDR3 coding DNA: TGTGCCAGCAGTTTCTTAGCGGGCGATGAGCAGTTCTTC. Protein: CASSFLAGDEQFF.

The J gene is TRBJ2-6, the V gene TRBV7-9, with D hard to call. CDR3 length equals 15 residues. Looked up from germline, CDR1 is SEHNR and CDR2 is FQNEAQ (reference sequence). Trimming removed 5 bases at V and 0 bases at J, with 8 bases between. The CDR3: CASSVSLSGANVLTF. The CDR3 DNA is TGTGCCAGCAGCGTGAGCCTCTCTGGGGCCAACGTCCTGACTTTC.

This clonotype was seen ten or more times. The genes are TRBV29-1 and TRBJ2-1, with D possibly matching TRBD2 (6 bases). The length of the CDR3 is 14 residues. In germline, CDR1 is SQVTM, CDR2 ANQGSEA. Trimming took off 4 bases at V and 1 base at J, with 11 bases between the two ends. The chain's CDR3 is CSVVISGSYNEQFF. CDR3 DNA sequence: TGCAGCGTTGTTATTAGCGGTTCCTACAATGAGCAGTTCTTC.

This clonotype was recorded once. The chain is built from TRBV5-1 and TRBJ1-6; maybe TRBD1 (5 bases). V gave up 5 bases and J gave up 8 bases, with 11 bases separating them. In germline, CDR1 is SGHRS, CDR2 YFSETQ. The length of the CDR3 is 13 residues. The CDR3 protein is CASRTGSDSPLHF. The CDR3 bases are TGCGCCAGCAGAACAGGATCAGATTCACCCCTCCACTTT.

This chain links TRBV12-3 or TRBV12-4 with TRBJ1-2; a weak D match, TRBD1 (5 bases). V lost 7 bases and J lost 6, with 12 bases in between. This CDR3 is 12 amino acids long. CDR3 amino acids: CASTNGADGYTF. DNA of the CDR3: TGTGCCAGCACGAACGGGGCGGATGGCTACACCTTC.

This clonotype has more than one count but fewer than ten. The chain is built from TRBV7-3 and TRBJ2-5; tentative D call: TRBD1 (6 bases). CDR3 length equals 15 residues. From germline, CDR1 is SGHTA and CDR2 FQGTGA. Trimming cost V 5 bases and J 5 bases, with 18 bases left between them. CDR3 nucleotides: TGTGCCAGCAGCACCACAGGGTTAATTGGGGAGACCCAGTACTTC. Translating gives CASSTTGLIGETQYF.

At least ten counts were recorded for this clonotype. The chain couples TRBV25-1 to TRBJ2-7, with D tentatively TRBD1 (5 bases). Germline loops: CDR1 MGHDK, CDR2 SYGVNS. Between the trimmed V and J ends, which lost 1 base and 3 bases, there was a span of 10 bases. CDR3 length: 14 amino acids. CDR3 in amino acids: CASSELGQDYEQYF. In DNA form, the CDR3 reads TGTGCCAGCAGTGAATTGGGGCAGGACTACGAGCAGTACTTC.

Points on this clonotype: One junction end disagrees with the germline gene, perhaps due to a read error. The chain employs TRBV5-6 and TRBJ2-5; the D gene is possibly TRBD1 (6 bases). The CDR3 extends over 13 amino acids. Germline values: CDR1 SGHDT, CDR2 YYEEEE. CDR3 sequence reads: CASSPGQQETQHF. CDR3 DNA: TGTGCCAGCAGCCCCGGACAGCAAGAGACCCAGCACTTC.

V usage is TRBV28 and J usage is TRBJ2-2, with 7 bases fitting TRBD1. Trimming cost V 5 bases and J 1 base; bases outside gene matches: 10. The CDR3 totals 17 residues. The germline V gene encodes CDR1 MDHEN and CDR2 SYDVKM. CDR3 protein: CASSRSGQPLNTGELFF. CDR3 in DNA: TGTGCCAGCAGTCGCTCGGGACAGCCACTGAACACCGGGGAGCTGTTTTTT. Together with reference TRBV28 and TRBJ2-2, the CDR3 gives the full variable domain: DVKVTQSSRYLVKRTGEKVFLECVQDMDHENMFWYRQDPGLGLRLIYFSYDVKMKEKGDIPEGYSVSREKKERFSLILESASTNQTSMYLCASSRSGQPLNTGELFFGEGSRLTVL.

There are many counts of this clonotype. The J gene is TRBJ2-3, the V gene TRBV12-3 or TRBV12-4; 9 bases match TRBD2. With 3 bases clipped from V and 4 bases from J, the junction kept 5 bases outside the gene matches. CDR3 length: 15 amino acids. Here the CDR3 reads CASSFTGTSPDTQYF. The CDR3 bases are TGTGCCAGCAGTTTCACCGGGACTAGCCCAGATACGCAGTATTTT.

The table lists this clonotype with a few counts. The rearrangement joins TRBV24-1 to TRBJ2-1; 9 bases agree with TRBD1. In germline, CDR1 is KGHDR, CDR2 SFDVKD. The CDR3 totals 16 residues. The ends lost 7 bases at V and 8 bases at J; junction bases unmatched: 14. The CDR3 sequence is CATRPSTGGTLDEQFF. The CDR3 bases are TGTGCCACCAGACCCTCGACAGGGGGGACTCTGGATGAGCAGTTCTTC.

The J gene is TRBJ1-1, the V gene TRBV12-3 or TRBV12-4, with a possible D match to TRBD1 (5 bases). Trimming took off 5 bases at V and 0 bases at J, with 22 bases between the two ends. The length of the CDR3 is 18 residues. As DNA, the CDR3 is TGTGCCAGCAGTGCCCGCGGGGCAGGGCCGCTTATGAACACTGAAGCTTTCTTT. Translation gives CASSARGAGPLMNTEAFF.

V is TRBV6-5 and J is TRBJ2-3; D is perhaps TRBD2 (5 bases). Germline V gives CDR1 MNHEY, CDR2 SVGAGI. The CDR3 is made up of 16 amino acids. V was shortened by 2 bases and J by 0 bases, with 12 bases between the two germline ends. Here the CDR3 DNA reads TGTGCCAGCAGTTACCTGGGAGCGGTTAGCACAGATACGCAGTATTTT. Its protein is CASSYLGAVSTDTQYF.

This rearrangement joins TRBV10-3 to TRBJ2-2, with D possibly TRBD2 on 6 matching bases. The germline V gene encodes CDR1 ENHRY and CDR2 SYGVKD. The CDR3 extends over 15 amino acids. V lost 5 bases and J lost 4, with 14 bases in between. CDR3 DNA sequence: TGTGCCATCAGTCGGGCGGGGCCGGGCACCGGGGAGCTGTTTTTT. The encoded protein is CAISRAGPGTGELFF.

This clonotype showed up many times. V usage is TRBV7-2 and J usage is TRBJ2-1; no clear D. This CDR3 spans 15 amino acids. Germline V gene sequence: CDR1 SGHTA, CDR2 FQGNSA. V was clipped by 5 bases and J by 3 bases, with 14 bases between them. The CDR3: CASSPRPLGYNEQFF. The CDR3 nucleotides read TGTGCCAGCAGCCCTCGGCCGCTTGGCTACAATGAGCAGTTCTTC.

The chain employs TRBV20-1 and TRBJ2-3, with 9 positions matching TRBD1. The germline gives CDR1 DFQATT, CDR2 SNEGSKA (reference sequence). Trimming cost V 5 bases and J 3 bases; bases outside gene matches: 12. This CDR3 is 16 amino acids long. In DNA form, the CDR3 reads TGCAGTGCTCCCCAGGCTGGACAGGGGTGGACAGATACGCAGTATTTT. It yields the protein CSAPQAGQGWTDTQYF.

J is TRBJ1-2 and V is TRBV12-3 or TRBV12-4, with D perhaps TRBD1 (6 bases). V shed 4 bases and J shed 5 bases, with 17 bases lying between them. This CDR3 region has 15 residues. The CDR3 loop is CASSSRQVPGYGYTF. The CDR3 DNA reads TGTGCCAGCAGTTCTCGACAGGTACCGGGGTATGGCTACACCTTC.

This clonotype appeared many times. V is TRBV6-5 and J is TRBJ2-3, with 11 nucleotides matching TRBD2. CDR3 length equals 17 residues. With V trimmed by 6 bases and J by 1 base, 9 bases remained unmatched. The V gene's germline CDR1 is MNHEY and CDR2 SVGAGI. CDR3 in DNA: TGTGCCAGCAGCCCAAGGGTGACTAGCGGGGGCACAGATACGCAGTATTTT. Translation gives CASSPRVTSGGTDTQYF.

This clonotype was counted a few times. J is TRBJ2-3 and V is TRBV20-1; maybe TRBD2 (6 bases). The germline V gene has CDR1 DFQATT and CDR2 SNEGSKA (reference sequence). The CDR3 has 14 residues. V was cut by 3 bases and J by 4 bases, with 14 bases left in between. As DNA, the CDR3 is TGCAGTGCTAGGACCGGGACTGCCGCAGATACGCAGTATTTT. As protein: CSARTGTAADTQYF.

This clonotype was seen a few times. This chain links TRBV28 with TRBJ2-7; tentative D call: TRBD2 (7 bases). Trimming shortened V by 5 bases and J by 6 bases, and 17 bases separated the two germline ends. CDR1 is MDHEN and CDR2 is SYDVKM in the germline V gene. This CDR3 contains 14 residues. The CDR3 bases are TGTGCCAGCAGTCTCCCCCGGGGGGCGCGCGAGCAGTACTTC. It is translated as CASSLPRGAREQYF.

This clonotype was counted many times. The rearrangement links TRBV6-5 to TRBJ1-1; 11 bases are shared with TRBD1. This CDR3 spans 17 amino acids. V dropped 2 bases and J dropped 4; count of bases not matched to a gene: 9. Germline-derived CDR1 and CDR2 are MNHEY and SVGAGI. In nucleotides, the CDR3 is TGTGCCAGCAGTTACGGCGGCCTCGGGACAGGGGGCACTGAAGCTTTCTTT. Its translation: CASSYGGLGTGGTEAFF.